This T cell receptor beta chain appears in the sequencing data of a study of T cell changes during pregnancy in multiple sclerosis. V lost 7 bases to trimming and J lost 4 bases; unmatched junction nucleotides: 7. Germline CDR1 is SEHNR and CDR2 is FQNEAQ (reference sequence). The CDR3 has 14 amino acids. TCRdb's table, derived via immunoSEQ multiplex PCR, lists solely in-frame clones and lacks some. The sample holds under 120,000 clones, approximately 89% seen once. This chain connects TRBV7-9 to TRBJ2-7, with 10 bases fitting TRBD1. Specimen: peripheral blood, collected after pregnancy. This sequence originates from a female donor with multiple sclerosis, enrolled in a pregnancy study. CDR3 protein: CASTSGTGVYEQYF. For the CDR3, the DNA is TGTGCCAGCACATCCGGGACAGGGGTTTACGAGCAGTACTTC.